This T cell receptor (beta chain) was sequenced in a study of cytomegalovirus exposure and HLA in healthy donors. Study results and caveats: The study reported that TCR beta sequences accurately predicted HLA-A and HLA-B alleles in most subjects. Beyond CMV serostatus, there was no information to go on about immune exposure.

About this clone: Antigen unknown.

60 Vbeta and 13 Jbeta primers were used in PCR. TCRdb keeps only in-frame clones here, not all; method: immunoSEQ multiplex PCR. The sample records some 120,000 clones, less than 10% being singletons. Germline lookup yields CDR1 SNHLY and CDR2 FYNNEI. This CDR3 has 15 amino acids. V dropped 7 bases and J dropped 9; count of bases not matched to a gene: 15. The chain carries TRBV2 and TRBJ2-7; 10 positions agree with TRBD1. This clonotype was sampled from a woman in her thirties or forties in good health and CMV-seropositive. The sample taken for sequencing was PBMCs. In DNA, the CDR3 is TGTGCCAGCATTGAGGGGACAGGGGCAAATTCAGGGCAGTACTTC. It yields the protein CASIEGTGANSGQYF.